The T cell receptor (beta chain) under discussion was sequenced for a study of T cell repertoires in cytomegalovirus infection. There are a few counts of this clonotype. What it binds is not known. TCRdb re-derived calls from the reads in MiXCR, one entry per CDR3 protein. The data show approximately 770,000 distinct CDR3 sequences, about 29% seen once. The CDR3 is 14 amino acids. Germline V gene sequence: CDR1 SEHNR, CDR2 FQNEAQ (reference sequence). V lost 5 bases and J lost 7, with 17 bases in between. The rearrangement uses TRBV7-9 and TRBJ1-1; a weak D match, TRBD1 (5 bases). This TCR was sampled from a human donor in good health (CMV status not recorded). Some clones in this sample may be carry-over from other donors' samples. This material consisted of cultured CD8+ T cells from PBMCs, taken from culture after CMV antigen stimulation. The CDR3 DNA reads TGTGCCAGCAGCACGACGACAGCGTCCCTTGAAGCTTTCTTT. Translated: CASSTTTASLEAFF.